What follows are 7 T cell receptor beta chains derived from one specimen sequenced in a study of regulatory and conventional T cells in RAG deficiency. Only in-frame clones appear in the TCRdb table, and some are missing; sequencing was by immunoSEQ multiplex PCR. The sample carries about 46,000 clones, approximately 90% recorded once. The sorted conventional CD4+ T cells were CD25-low and CD127-high, with genomic DNA sequenced. This sample was shared with a second study, whose subject was regulatory T cells. Turning to that study: Primers: 52 TRBV forward and 13 TRBJ reverse.

Input material: CD4+ effector T cells sorted from blood. The receptor set was obtained from a human donor in good health.

This clone was recorded once. V is TRBV6-1 and J is TRBJ1-1, with unresolved D. Per the germline V gene, CDR1 is MNHNS and CDR2 is SASEGT. The ends were cut back, 7 bases at V and 2 bases at J, with 11 bases in the middle. CDR3 length equals 13 residues. The CDR3 reads CASKPPENTEAFF. In nucleotides, the CDR3 is TGTGCCAGCAAGCCCCCCGAAAACACTGAAGCTTTCTTT.

This chain uses TRBV18 with TRBJ1-3; D gene ambiguous. The V gene's germline CDR1 is KGHSH and CDR2 LQKENI. This CDR3 has 15 amino acids. Trimming stripped 1 base from V and 1 base from J, with 8 bases between. The CDR3 is CASSPQGVSGNTIYF. For the CDR3, the DNA is TGTGCCAGCTCACCACAGGGAGTATCTGGAAACACCATATATTTT.

The chain combines TRBV28 with TRBJ2-7; D might be TRBD1 (6 bases). V was pared by 8 bases and J by 0 bases, with 11 bases between. Germline V gene data show CDR1 as MDHEN and CDR2 as SYDVKM. The CDR3 extends over 13 amino acids. CDR3 residues: CASLLQGSYEQYF. The CDR3 nucleotides are TGTGCCAGCCTTTTACAGGGCTCCTACGAGCAGTACTTC.

The chain uses TRBV14 and TRBJ2-4; 8 nucleotides match TRBD2. V was pared by 1 base and J by 0 bases, with 11 bases of the junction left unmatched. CDR1 SGHDN and CDR2 FVKESK come from the germline V gene. CDR3 length: 19 residues. CDR3 residues: CASSQVSGGAGVAKNIQYF. CDR3 nucleotide sequence: TGTGCCAGCAGCCAAGTATCAGGAGGAGCGGGGGTAGCCAAAAACATTCAGTACTTC. The full variable domain, in which reference TRBV14 and TRBJ2-4 provide the parts outside the CDR3, is EAGVTQFPSHSVIEKGQTVTLRCDPISGHDNLYWYRRVMGKEIKFLLHFVKESKQDESGMPNNRFLAERTGGTYSTLKVQPAELEDSGVYFCASSQVSGGAGVAKNIQYFGAGTRLSVL.

The CDR3 sequence is CASSNGGSNQPQHF. Here the CDR3 DNA reads TGTGCCAGCAGTAATGGGGGAAGCAATCAGCCCCAGCATTTT. This chain uses TRBV28 with TRBJ1-5; D possibly corresponds to TRBD1 (5 bases). Trimming pared 5 bases from V and 1 base from J, leaving 9 bases between. This CDR3 contains 14 residues. Germline V gives CDR1 MDHEN, CDR2 SYDVKM.

This clone was detected once. One end of the junction varies from germline; a read error may be responsible. In DNA form, the CDR3 reads TGTGCCGTCAGGCCCGAGGGGGTGAACACGAACACTGAAGCTTTCTTT. Translating gives CAVRPEGVNTNTEAFF. The V gene is TRBV10-3, the J gene TRBJ1-1; possibly TRBD1 for D (6 bases). The CDR3 totals 16 residues. Germline CDR1 ENHRY, CDR2 SYGVKD.

The chain joins TRBV29-1 to TRBJ1-2; D ambiguous. From germline, CDR1 is SQVTM and CDR2 ANQGSEA. V lost 6 bases to trimming and J lost 8 bases, with 16 bases between them. CDR3 length: 12 residues. The CDR3 protein is CSVRERVGGYTF. CDR3 nucleotide sequence: TGCAGCGTCCGCGAACGGGTAGGGGGCTACACCTTC.